Here is one T cell receptor (beta chain) with its context. There are many counts of this clonotype. The antigen it recognizes is unknown. Qualities for individual bases were not recorded, and no much larger clone is one base off. The sample originates from a study of T cell repertoires in cytomegalovirus infection (dated by TCRdb to between 2018 and 2020). Concerning the study at large: Donor HLA type was relevant to the analysis, as public TCR beta signatures indicated carriage of CMV infection together with the matching HLA type.

The germline V and J ends show losses of 5 bases and 3 bases respectively, and no gene match explains 3 bases of the junction. Spanning cysteine to phenylalanine, the CDR3 consists of 13 amino acids. Here the CDR3 DNA is all that survives: 39 bases in frame from base 1. Taken from the germline V gene, the CDR1 and CDR2 loops are MNHEY and SVGEGT. General study outcomes and caveats: The ex vivo response was dominated by HLA-C-restricted CMV-specific TCR beta clonotypes, which also provided the single most frequent clonotype in two of eight donors. Carriers of CMV infection plus the relevant HLA type were discriminated by the cumulative frequency of public TCR beta family members in the study cohort and in an independent roughly 380-donor cohort.

Sequencing instrument: Illumina HiSeq 1500. The public reads were reprocessed in TCRdb via fastp at Q25 and MiXCR, keeping in-frame beta chains. Every distinct CDR3 protein forms one entry, paired with its most common genes and DNA. The sample yields roughly 60,000 distinct CDR3 sequences; roughly a third were counted once. The ten top clones hold roughly 70% of the sample. The receptor was isolated from a human donor in good health (CMV status not recorded). Some clones in this sample may be carry-over from other donors' samples. The specimen sequenced was PBMCs, sequenced either directly or after in vitro stimulation (not recorded which). The V gene is TRBV6-2 or TRBV6-3 and the J gene is TRBJ2-7; TRBD1 agrees with 8 junctional bases. The nucleotide sequence reads TGTGCCAGCAGTCCGGGACAGGTCTACGAGCAGTACTTC. Its protein reads: CASSPGQVYEQYF.